This T cell receptor beta chain was captured by sequencing in a study of blood T cell repertoires in COVID-19. Across the whole study: T cells, B-cell-depleted T cells, or PBMCs provided the cDNA or gDNA that served as material.

The CDR3 covers 15 residues. Germline values: CDR1 SGHRS, CDR2 YFSETQ. Trimming at V came to 4 bases and at J to 3 bases, leaving 6 bases not matched to a gene. This clone is a singleton in its sample. Original processing notes: Nucleated cell number was recorded as an estimate derived from reference gene primer amplification. Repertoires were generated with immunoSEQ multiplex PCR, while TCRdb's copy carries only in-frame clones and drops some. From that table come the V and J calls and clone size; the DNA was used to work out D and trimming. The sample has 250,000 or so clones; about 91% are singletons. Study members were between about 18 and 95 years old and lived in some 22 US regions. No more than 2 weeks before study entry, exposed participants had met a case of COVID-19.

The TCR sequence derives from a man aged 40-49 years who had been exposed to COVID-19. V usage is TRBV5-1 and J usage is TRBJ2-1; 8 nucleotides agree with TRBD1. The specimen sequenced was PBMCs or T cells enriched from blood (not recorded which). As DNA, the CDR3 is TGCGCCAGCAGCATAGGACAGGGAGTCTACAATGAGCAGTTCTTC. Residues: CASSIGQGVYNEQFF.